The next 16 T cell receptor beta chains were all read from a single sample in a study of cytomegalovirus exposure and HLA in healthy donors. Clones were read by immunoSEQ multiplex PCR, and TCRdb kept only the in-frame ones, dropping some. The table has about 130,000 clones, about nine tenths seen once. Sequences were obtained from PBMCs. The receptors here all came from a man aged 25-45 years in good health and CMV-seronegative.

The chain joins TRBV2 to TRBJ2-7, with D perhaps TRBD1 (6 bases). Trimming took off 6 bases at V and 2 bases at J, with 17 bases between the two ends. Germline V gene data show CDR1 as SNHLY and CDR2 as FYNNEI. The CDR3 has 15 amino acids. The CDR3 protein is CASRKEDSVTYEQYF. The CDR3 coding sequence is TGTGCCAGCAGGAAAGAGGACAGTGTTACCTACGAGCAGTACTTC. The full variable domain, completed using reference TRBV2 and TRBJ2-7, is EPEVTQTPSHQVTQMGQEVILRCVPISNHLYFYWYRQILGQKVEFLVSFYNNEISEKSEIFDDQFSVERPDGSNFTLKIRSTKLEDSAMYFCASRKEDSVTYEQYFGPGTRLTVT.

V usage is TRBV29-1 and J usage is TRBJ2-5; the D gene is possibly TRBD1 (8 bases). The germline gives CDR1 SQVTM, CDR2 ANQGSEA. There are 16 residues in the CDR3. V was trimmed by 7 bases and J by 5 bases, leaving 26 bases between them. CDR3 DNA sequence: TGCAGCGCCGACAATGAATGGACAGGGAGGGTCGAGACCCAGTACTTC. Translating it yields CSADNEWTGRVETQYF.

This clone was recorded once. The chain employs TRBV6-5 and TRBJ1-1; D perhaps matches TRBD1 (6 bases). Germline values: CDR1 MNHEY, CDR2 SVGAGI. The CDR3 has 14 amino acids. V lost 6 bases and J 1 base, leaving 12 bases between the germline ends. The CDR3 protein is CASSSGTPNTEAFF. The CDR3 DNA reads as TGTGCCAGCAGCTCCGGGACACCGAACACTGAAGCTTTCTTT.

The CDR3 sequence is CATGTGYSEAFF. Written as DNA, the CDR3 is TGCGCCACCGGGACAGGGTATTCTGAAGCTTTCTTT. The chain is built from TRBV10-2 and TRBJ1-1; 9 nucleotides agree with TRBD1. Losses at the gene ends were 10 bases for V and 6 bases for J; bases not matched to a gene: 6. Germline V gene sequence: CDR1 WSHSY, CDR2 SAAADI. The CDR3 totals 12 residues.

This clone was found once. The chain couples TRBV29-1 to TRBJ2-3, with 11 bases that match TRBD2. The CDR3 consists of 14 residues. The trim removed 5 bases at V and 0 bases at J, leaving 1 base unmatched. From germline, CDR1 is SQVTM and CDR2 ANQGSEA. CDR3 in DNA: TGCAGCGTTAGGACTAGCGGGAGCACAGATACGCAGTATTTT. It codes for CSVRTSGSTDTQYF.

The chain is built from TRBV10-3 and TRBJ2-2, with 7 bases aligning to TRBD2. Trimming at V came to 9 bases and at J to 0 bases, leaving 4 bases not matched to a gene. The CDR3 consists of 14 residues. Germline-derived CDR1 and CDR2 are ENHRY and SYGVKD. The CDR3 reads CAMWEGSNTGELFF. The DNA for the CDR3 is TGTGCCATGTGGGAGGGATCGAACACCGGGGAGCTGTTTTTT.

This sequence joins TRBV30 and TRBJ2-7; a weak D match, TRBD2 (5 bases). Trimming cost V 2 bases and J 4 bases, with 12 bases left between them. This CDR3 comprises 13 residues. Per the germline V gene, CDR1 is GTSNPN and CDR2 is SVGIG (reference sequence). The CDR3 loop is CAWSNQRNYEQYF. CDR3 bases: TGTGCCTGGAGTAACCAGCGGAATTACGAGCAGTACTTC.

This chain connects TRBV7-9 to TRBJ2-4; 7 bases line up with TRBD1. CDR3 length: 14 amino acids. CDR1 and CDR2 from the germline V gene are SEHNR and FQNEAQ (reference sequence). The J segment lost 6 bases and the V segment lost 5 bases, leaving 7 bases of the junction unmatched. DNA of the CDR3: TGTGCCAGCAGCCGTACGACAGGGATAAACATTCAGTACTTC. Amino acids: CASSRTTGINIQYF. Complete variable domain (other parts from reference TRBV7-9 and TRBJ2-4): DTGVSQNPRHKITKRGQNVTFRCDPISEHNRLYWYRQTLGQGPEFLTYFQNEAQLEKSRLLSDRFSAERPKGSFSTLEIQRTEQGDSAMYLCASSRTTGINIQYFGAGTRLSVL.

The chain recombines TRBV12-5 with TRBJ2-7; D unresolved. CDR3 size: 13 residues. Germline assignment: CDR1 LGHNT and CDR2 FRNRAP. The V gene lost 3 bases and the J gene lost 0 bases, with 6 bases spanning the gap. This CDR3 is CASGFPGSYEQYF. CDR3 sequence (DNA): TGTGCTAGTGGTTTCCCAGGCTCCTACGAGCAGTACTTC.

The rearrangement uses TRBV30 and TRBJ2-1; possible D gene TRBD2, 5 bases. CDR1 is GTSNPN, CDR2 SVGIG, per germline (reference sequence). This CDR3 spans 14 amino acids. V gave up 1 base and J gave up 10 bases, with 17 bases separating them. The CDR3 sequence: CAWSGAILTGEQFF. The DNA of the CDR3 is TGTGCCTGGAGTGGAGCGATCCTGACGGGGGAGCAGTTCTTC.

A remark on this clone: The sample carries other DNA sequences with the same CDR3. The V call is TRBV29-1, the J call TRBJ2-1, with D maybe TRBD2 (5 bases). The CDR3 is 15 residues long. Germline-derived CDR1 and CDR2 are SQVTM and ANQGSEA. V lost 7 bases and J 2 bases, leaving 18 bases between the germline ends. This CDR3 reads CSAEGRAVPYNEQFF. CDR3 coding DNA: TGCAGCGCAGAGGGTAGGGCGGTCCCCTACAATGAGCAGTTCTTC.

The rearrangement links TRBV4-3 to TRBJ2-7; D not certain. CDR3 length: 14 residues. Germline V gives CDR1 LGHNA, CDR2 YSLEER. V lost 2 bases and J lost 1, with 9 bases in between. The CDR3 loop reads CASSQLTESYEQYF. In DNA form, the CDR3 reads TGCGCCAGCAGCCAATTGACGGAGTCCTACGAGCAGTACTTC.

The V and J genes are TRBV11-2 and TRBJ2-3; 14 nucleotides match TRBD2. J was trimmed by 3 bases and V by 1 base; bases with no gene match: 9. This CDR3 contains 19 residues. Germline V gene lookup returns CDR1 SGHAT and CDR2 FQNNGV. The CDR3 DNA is TGTGCCAGCAGCTTAGTAACATATGGGACTAGCGGGAGAACAGATACGCAGTATTTT. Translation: CASSLVTYGTSGRTDTQYF.

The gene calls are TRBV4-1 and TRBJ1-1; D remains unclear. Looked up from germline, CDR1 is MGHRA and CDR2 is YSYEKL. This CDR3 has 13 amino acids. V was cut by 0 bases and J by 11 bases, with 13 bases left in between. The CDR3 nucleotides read TGCGCCAGCAGCCAAGATTTACGGGTTTATGCTTTCTTT. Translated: CASSQDLRVYAFF.

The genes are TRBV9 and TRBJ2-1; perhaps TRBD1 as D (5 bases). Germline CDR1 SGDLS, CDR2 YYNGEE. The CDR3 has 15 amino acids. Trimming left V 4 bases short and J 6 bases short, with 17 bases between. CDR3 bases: TGTGCCAGCAGCTCTAGGGGTCCTACGGCCAATGAGCAGTTCTTC. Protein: CASSSRGPTANEQFF.

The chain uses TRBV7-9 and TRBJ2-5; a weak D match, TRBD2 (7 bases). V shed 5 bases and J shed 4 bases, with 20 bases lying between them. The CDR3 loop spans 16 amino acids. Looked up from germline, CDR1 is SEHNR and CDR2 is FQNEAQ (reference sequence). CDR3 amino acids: CASSPGEAGTRETQYF. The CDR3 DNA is TGTGCCAGCAGCCCGGGGGAAGCGGGGACAAGAGAGACCCAGTACTTC.